This T cell receptor (beta chain) was captured by sequencing in a study of cytomegalovirus exposure and HLA in healthy donors. In the PCR, 60 Vbeta and 13 Jbeta primers were used. Sequenced by immunoSEQ multiplex PCR; TCRdb stores in-frame clones only, minus some. The sample holds over 150,000 clones, roughly 80% seen once. Points on this clone: Antigen: not known.

The V and J ends lost 10 bases and 2 bases, in that order; junction bases with no gene match: 4. The germline V gene has CDR1 LNHDA and CDR2 SQIVND (reference sequence). This CDR3 comprises 12 residues. Study-wide findings and caveats: Among the sequence variants, a highly shared cluster was likely an artifact of sequencing. Reportedly, TCR beta sequences accurately predicted HLA-A and HLA-B alleles in most subjects.

Each donor was nominally healthy when sampled (though unrecorded immune exposures were likely). This TCR came from a woman aged 45-60 years in good health and CMV-seropositive. The sequenced material came from PBMCs. The chain has TRBV19 and TRBJ1-2; 7 bases are a match to TRBD1. The CDR3 here is CAIRQGNYGYTF. The CDR3 DNA reads as TGTGCCATCAGACAGGGCAACTATGGCTACACCTTC.